These T cell receptor beta chains were read from a single sample in a study of OX40 agonist ivuxolimab in advanced cancers. Assay used: immunoSEQ multiplex PCR; TCRdb lists only in-frame clones, some missing. The sample holds about 73,000 clones, more than 85% seen once. The starting material was CD4+ or CD8+ T cells sorted from blood, obtained in a trial of the OX40 agonist ivuxolimab. The receptor source for this set is an adult with an advanced solid tumor such as melanoma, head and neck, liver or kidney cancer. Both conserved end residues are part of each CDR3. Each record gives: clone size, J gene, V gene, D gene, CDR3 protein, CDR3 DNA. The D gene is left open where the match is weak. The size field is filled for only some rows; it gives once, few, many or a size class.

.,TRBJ1-1,TRBV19,.,CASSVGNTEAFF,TGTGCCAGTTCGGTGGGGAACACTGAAGCTTTCTTT
few,TRBJ2-5,TRBV7-9,.,CASSPWGEETQYF,TGTGCCAGCAGCCCCTGGGGGGAAGAGACCCAGTACTTC
.,TRBJ2-3,TRBV1,.,CTSSRGPGLNDTDTQYF,TGCACCAGCAGCCGAGGCCCGGGACTCAACGACACAGATACGCAGTATTTT
.,TRBJ2-1,TRBV14,.,CASSQESPGSSYNEQFF,TGTGCCAGCAGCCAAGAATCTCCGGGGAGCTCCTACAATGAGCAGTTCTTC
.,TRBJ2-3,TRBV14,.,CASSPRTMDTQYF,TGTGCCAGCAGCCCACGGACGATGGATACGCAGTATTTT
.,TRBJ1-1,TRBV6-5,.,CATENPAGTEAFF,TGTGCCACAGAGAACCCGGCGGGCACTGAAGCTTTCTTT
.,TRBJ2-2,TRBV28,.,CASSWWGNTGELFF,TGTGCCAGCAGTTGGTGGGGGAACACCGGGGAGCTGTTTTTT
.,TRBJ1-5,TRBV18,.,CASSPAAGNQPQHF,TGTGCCAGCTCACCAGCGGCAGGAAATCAGCCCCAGCATTTT
.,TRBJ1-5,TRBV2,.,CASSPQRNQPQHF,TGTGCCAGCAGTCCACAGAGGAATCAGCCCCAGCATTTT
once,TRBJ1-5,TRBV19,TRBD1,CASSILGTGGVNQPQHF,TGTGCCAGTAGTATCCTCGGGACAGGGGGCGTCAATCAGCCCCAGCATTTT
.,TRBJ1-2,TRBV28,.,CASSGGHRVYGYTF,TGTGCCAGTTCCGGAGGGCACAGGGTCTATGGCTACACCTTC
.,TRBJ2-7,TRBV21-1,.,CASRRTGRLAGGWQYEQYF,TGTGCCAGCAGACGGACAGGGCGTCTAGCGGGAGGTTGGCAATACGAGCAGTACTTC
.,TRBJ2-3,TRBV5-4,TRBD2,CASSLRTSGTDTQYF,TGTGCCAGCAGCCTTCGGACTAGCGGCACAGATACGCAGTATTTT
.,TRBJ1-1,TRBV10-3,TRBD1,CAISPGQADTEAFF,TGTGCCATCAGTCCGGGACAGGCAGACACTGAAGCTTTCTTT
.,TRBJ1-3,TRBV5-1,.,CASSLALSGNTIYF,TGCGCCAGCAGCTTGGCACTCTCTGGAAACACCATATATTTT
.,TRBJ1-5,TRBV18,.,CASSRGRDSNQPQHF,TGTGCCAGCTCACGGGGACGAGATAGCAATCAGCCCCAGCATTTT
.,TRBJ1-4,TRBV5-1,TRBD1,CASRRQGDNEKLFF,TGCGCCAGCAGAAGACAGGGGGATAATGAAAAACTGTTTTTT
once,TRBJ1-2,TRBV4-3,.,CASSQDHGYTF,TGCGCCAGCAGCCAAGATCATGGCTACACCTTC
.,TRBJ1-5,TRBV19,TRBD1,CASGQGSLGNQPQHF,TGTGCCAGTGGACAGGGATCTCTTGGTAATCAGCCCCAGCATTTT
.,TRBJ1-6,TRBV28,TRBD1,CASSFPQGGNSPLHF,TGTGCCAGCAGTTTTCCCCAGGGGGGAAATTCACCCCTCCACTTT
.,TRBJ1-4,TRBV13,.,CASSLGQRNEKLFF,TGTGCCAGCAGTTTAGGACAGCGTAATGAAAAACTGTTTTTT
.,TRBJ2-3,TRBV7-2,.,CASSSLASTDTQYF,TGTGCCAGCAGCTCTCTAGCGAGCACAGATACGCAGTATTTT
.,TRBJ2-3,TRBV5-1,.,CASSLSWADTQYF,TGCGCCAGCAGCTTGTCCTGGGCAGATACGCAGTATTTT
few,TRBJ2-5,TRBV5-1,.,CASSPPTETQYF,TGCGCCAGCAGCCCCCCAACGGAGACCCAGTACTTC
.,TRBJ1-1,TRBV2,.,CASSVGGATEAFF,TGTGCCAGCAGTGTCGGGGGGGCCACTGAAGCTTTCTTT
.,TRBJ1-2,TRBV19,.,CASRAGALYGYTF,TGTGCCAGTAGGGCAGGGGCCCTCTATGGCTACACCTTC
.,TRBJ1-5,TRBV19,.,CASGTAVSNQPQHF,TGTGCCAGCGGGACCGCCGTTAGCAATCAGCCCCAGCATTTT
.,TRBJ2-3,TRBV13,TRBD2,CATKRARGGPDTQYF,TGTGCCACCAAGAGAGCGCGCGGGGGGCCAGATACGCAGTATTTT
once,TRBJ2-7,TRBV28,.,CASSDRTELAHF,TGTGCCAGCAGTGACCGGACAGAACTGGCGCACTTC
.,TRBJ1-6,TRBV5-1,TRBD1,CASSPGQGPNSPLHF,TGCGCCAGCAGCCCTGGACAGGGTCCTAATTCACCCCTCCACTTT
.,TRBJ1-3,TRBV25-1,.,CASSGVVEDTIYF,TGTGCCAGCAGTGGGGTCGTGGAGGACACCATATATTTT
.,TRBJ1-4,TRBV5-1,.,CASSLVKNGRGGEKLFF,TGCGCCAGCAGCTTGGTGAAGAACGGCAGGGGTGGTGAAAAACTGTTTTTT
.,TRBJ2-1,TRBV4-3,TRBD2,CASSQDSGGADEQFF,TGCGCCAGCAGCCAAGATAGCGGGGGGGCCGATGAGCAGTTCTTC
.,TRBJ2-2,TRBV5-1,.,CASSSIRTGELFF,TGCGCCAGCAGCTCTATACGGACCGGGGAGCTGTTTTTT
once,TRBJ1-5,TRBV6-5,.,CASSANNQPQHF,TGTGCCAGCAGTGCGAACAATCAGCCCCAGCATTTT
.,TRBJ2-7,TRBV21-1,.,CASFPETDEHYEQYF,TGTGCCAGCTTTCCAGAGACGGACGAACACTACGAGCAGTACTTC
.,TRBJ2-1,TRBV7-8,.,CASNLMGNNEQFF,TGTGCCAGCAACCTGATGGGGAACAATGAGCAGTTCTTC
.,TRBJ1-1,TRBV7-2,.,CASRRGANTEAFF,TGTGCCAGCAGGAGGGGTGCGAACACTGAAGCTTTCTTT
medium-sized,TRBJ2-7,TRBV10-1,TRBD1,CASSGRGRSSDEQYF,TGCGCCAGCAGTGGAAGGGGGCGGTCCAGTGACGAGCAGTACTTC
.,TRBJ2-7,TRBV6-5,.,CASAGAYEQYF,TGTGCCAGCGCCGGGGCCTACGAGCAGTACTTC
.,TRBJ1-5,TRBV5-1,.,CASSSDSTQPQHF,TGCGCCAGCAGCTCGGATTCGACTCAGCCCCAGCATTTT
.,TRBJ2-1,TRBV19,TRBD2,CASSIKGLAGEDEQFF,TGTGCCAGTAGTATTAAAGGGCTAGCGGGAGAGGATGAGCAGTTCTTC
.,TRBJ1-6,TRBV21-1,.,CASSKSRRSSYNSPLHF,TGTGCCAGCAGCAAATCCCGGAGAAGCTCCTATAATTCACCCCTCCACTTT
.,TRBJ1-1,TRBV29-1,TRBD1,CSVADRGNTEAFF,TGCAGCGTAGCAGACAGGGGGAACACTGAAGCTTTCTTT
.,TRBJ2-7,TRBV6-1,.,CASSEMGRAYEQYF,TGTGCCAGCAGTGAAATGGGCCGAGCCTACGAGCAGTACTTC
.,TRBJ1-2,TRBV10-3,.,CAIIEDGFNGYTF,TGTGCCATCATCGAGGACGGGTTTAATGGCTACACCTTC
.,TRBJ2-1,TRBV9,.,CASSVGGLSYNEQFF,TGTGCCAGCAGCGTAGGCGGCCTATCCTACAATGAGCAGTTCTTC
.,TRBJ2-3,TRBV5-1,TRBD2,CASSLVPSGRADTQYF,TGCGCCAGCAGCTTGGTACCTAGCGGGAGAGCTGATACGCAGTATTTT
.,TRBJ2-5,TRBV5-1,TRBD1,CASSVTGDGATQYF,TGCGCCAGCAGCGTGACAGGGGACGGTGCGACCCAGTACTTC
.,TRBJ1-6,TRBV14,TRBD1,CASSRSGTGNSPLHF,TGTGCCAGCAGCCGCTCCGGGACAGGAAATTCACCCCTCCACTTT
.,TRBJ2-3,TRBV5-1,TRBD1,CASSKPTGGGADTQYF,TGCGCCAGCAGCAAACCGACAGGGGGTGGCGCAGATACGCAGTATTTT
.,TRBJ2-1,TRBV7-3,TRBD1,CASSSGTGNYNEQFF,TGTGCCAGCAGCTCCGGGACAGGGAACTACAATGAGCAGTTCTTC
.,TRBJ2-7,TRBV6-5,.,CASSYYSSSGGQYF,.
.,TRBJ2-5,TRBV5-1,.,CASSLGGVKTQYF,TGCGCCAGCAGCTTGGGCGGGGTAAAGACCCAGTACTTC
.,TRBJ1-2,TRBV29-1,.,CSVESDSYGYTF,TGCAGCGTTGAATCGGACAGCTATGGCTACACCTTC
.,TRBJ2-3,TRBV27,TRBD1,CANPVRGRVDTQYF,TGTGCCAACCCGGTCAGGGGGCGCGTGGATACGCAGTATTTT
.,TRBJ2-2,TRBV19,TRBD2,CASSRGTSGGYTGELFF,TGTGCCAGTAGTCGAGGGACTAGCGGGGGGTACACCGGGGAGCTGTTTTTT
.,TRBJ2-5,TRBV10-1,.,CASSDNRGGRQETQYF,TGCGCCAGCAGTGACAACAGGGGAGGGCGGCAAGAGACCCAGTACTTC
once,TRBJ2-7,TRBV4-1,.,CASSQDLSGAGEQYF,TGCGCCAGCAGCCAAGATCTTTCAGGGGCAGGGGAGCAGTACTTC
.,TRBJ2-1,TRBV7-9,.,CASSRSLAQFF,TGTGCCAGCAGCCGATCTTTGGCGCAGTTCTTC